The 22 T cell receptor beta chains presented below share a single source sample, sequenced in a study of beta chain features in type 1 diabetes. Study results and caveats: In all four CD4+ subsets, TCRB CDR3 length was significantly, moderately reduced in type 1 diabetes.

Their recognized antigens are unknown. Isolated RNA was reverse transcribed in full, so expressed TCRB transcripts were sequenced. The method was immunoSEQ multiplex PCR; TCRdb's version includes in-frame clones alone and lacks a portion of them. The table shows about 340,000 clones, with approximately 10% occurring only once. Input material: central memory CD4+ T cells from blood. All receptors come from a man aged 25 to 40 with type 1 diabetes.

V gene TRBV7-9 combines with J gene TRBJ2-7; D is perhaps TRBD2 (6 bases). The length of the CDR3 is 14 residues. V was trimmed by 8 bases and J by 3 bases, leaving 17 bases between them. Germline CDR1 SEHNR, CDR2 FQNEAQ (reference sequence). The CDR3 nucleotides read TGTGCCAGCGGCGGGGACGACTCAATCTACGAGCAGTACTTC. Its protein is CASGGDDSIYEQYF.

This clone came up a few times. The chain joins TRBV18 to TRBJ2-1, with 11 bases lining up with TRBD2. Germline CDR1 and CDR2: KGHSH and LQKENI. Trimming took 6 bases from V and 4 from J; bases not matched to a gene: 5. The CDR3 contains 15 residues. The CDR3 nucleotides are TGTGCCAGCTCCCCTGGGACTAGCGGATACAATGAGCAGTTCTTC. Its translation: CASSPGTSGYNEQFF.

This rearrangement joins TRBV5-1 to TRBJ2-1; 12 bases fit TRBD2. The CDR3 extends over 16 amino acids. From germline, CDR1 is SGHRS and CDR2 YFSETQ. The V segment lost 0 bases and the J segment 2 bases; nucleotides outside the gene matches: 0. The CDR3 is CASSLGLAGAYNEQFF. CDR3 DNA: TGCGCCAGCAGCTTGGGACTAGCGGGAGCCTACAATGAGCAGTTCTTC. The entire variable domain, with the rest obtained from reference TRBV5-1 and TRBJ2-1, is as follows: KAGVTQTPRYLIKTRGQQVTLSCSPISGHRSVSWYQQTPGQGLQFLFEYFSETQRNKGNFPGRFSGRQFSNSRSEMNVSTLELGDSALYLCASSLGLAGAYNEQFFGPGTRLTVL.

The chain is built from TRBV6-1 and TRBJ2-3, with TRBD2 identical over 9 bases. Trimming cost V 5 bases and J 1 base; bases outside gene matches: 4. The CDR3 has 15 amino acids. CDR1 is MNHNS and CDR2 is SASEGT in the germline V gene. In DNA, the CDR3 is TGTGCCAGCAGTCTGCAGCGGGGGGGCACAGATACGCAGTATTTT. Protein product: CASSLQRGGTDTQYF.

This CDR3 is CASSSGTEYEQYF. CDR3 DNA sequence: TGTGCCAGCAGCTCCGGGACAGAATACGAGCAGTACTTC. This sequence joins TRBV13 and TRBJ2-7, with 7 nucleotides matching TRBD1. This CDR3 is built from 13 residues. The V segment lost 4 bases and the J segment 4 bases; nucleotides outside the gene matches: 4. The germline CDR1 and CDR2 sequences are PRHDT and FYEKMQ (reference sequence). The whole variable domain, remainder taken from reference TRBV13 and TRBJ2-7, is AAGVIQSPRHLIKEKRETATLKCYPIPRHDTVYWYQQGPGQDPQFLISFYEKMQSDKGSIPDRFSAQQFSDYHSELNMSSLELGDSALYFCASSSGTEYEQYFGPGTRLTVT.

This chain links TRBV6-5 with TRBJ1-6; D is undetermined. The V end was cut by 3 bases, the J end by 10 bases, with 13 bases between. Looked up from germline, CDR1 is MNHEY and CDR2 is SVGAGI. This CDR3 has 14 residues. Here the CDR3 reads CASSYPRTGSPLHF. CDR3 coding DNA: TGTGCCAGCAGTTATCCCCGGACGGGGTCACCCCTCCACTTT.

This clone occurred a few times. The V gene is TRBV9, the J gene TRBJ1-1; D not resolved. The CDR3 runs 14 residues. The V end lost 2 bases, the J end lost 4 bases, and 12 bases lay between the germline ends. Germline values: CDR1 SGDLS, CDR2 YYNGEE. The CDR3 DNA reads TGTGCCAGCAGCGTTACACCGGCGGGCACTGAAGCTTTCTTT. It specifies CASSVTPAGTEAFF.

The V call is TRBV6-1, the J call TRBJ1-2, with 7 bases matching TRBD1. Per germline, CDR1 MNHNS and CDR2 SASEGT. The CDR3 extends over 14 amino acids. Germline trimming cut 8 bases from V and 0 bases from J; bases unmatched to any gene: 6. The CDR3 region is CASDPTGTNYGYTF. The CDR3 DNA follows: TGTGCCAGCGACCCGACAGGGACTAACTATGGCTACACCTTC.

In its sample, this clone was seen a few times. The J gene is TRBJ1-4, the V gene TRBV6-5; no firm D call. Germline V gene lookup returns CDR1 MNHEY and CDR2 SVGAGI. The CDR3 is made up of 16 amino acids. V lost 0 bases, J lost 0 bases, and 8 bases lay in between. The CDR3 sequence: CASSYSFSATNEKLFF. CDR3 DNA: TGTGCCAGCAGTTACTCGTTTTCTGCAACTAATGAAAAACTGTTTTTT.

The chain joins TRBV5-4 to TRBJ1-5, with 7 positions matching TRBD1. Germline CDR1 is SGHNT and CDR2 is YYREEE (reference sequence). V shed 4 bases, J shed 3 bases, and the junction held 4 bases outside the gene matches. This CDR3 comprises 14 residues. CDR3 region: CASSLGQANQPQHF. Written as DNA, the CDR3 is TGTGCCAGCAGCCTCGGACAGGCCAATCAGCCCCAGCATTTT.

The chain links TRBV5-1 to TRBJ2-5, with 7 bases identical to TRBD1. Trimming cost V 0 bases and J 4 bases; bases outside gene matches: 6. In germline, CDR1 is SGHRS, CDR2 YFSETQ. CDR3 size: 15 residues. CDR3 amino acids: CASSLVQGMGETQYF. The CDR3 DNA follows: TGCGCCAGCAGCTTGGTACAGGGGATGGGAGAGACCCAGTACTTC.

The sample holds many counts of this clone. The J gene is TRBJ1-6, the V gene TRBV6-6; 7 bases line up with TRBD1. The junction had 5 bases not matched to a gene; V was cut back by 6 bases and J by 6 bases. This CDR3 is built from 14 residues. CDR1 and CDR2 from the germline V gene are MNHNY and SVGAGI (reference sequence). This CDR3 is CASSDRDGNSPLHF. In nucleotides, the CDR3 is TGTGCCAGCAGCGACAGGGACGGTAATTCACCCCTCCACTTT.

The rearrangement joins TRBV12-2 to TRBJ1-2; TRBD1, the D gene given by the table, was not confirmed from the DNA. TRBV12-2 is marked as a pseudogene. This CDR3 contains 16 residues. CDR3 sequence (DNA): TGTGCAAGTCGCCGAGGACAGGGAGAAACCAACTATGGCTACACCTTC. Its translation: CASRRGQGETNYGYTF.

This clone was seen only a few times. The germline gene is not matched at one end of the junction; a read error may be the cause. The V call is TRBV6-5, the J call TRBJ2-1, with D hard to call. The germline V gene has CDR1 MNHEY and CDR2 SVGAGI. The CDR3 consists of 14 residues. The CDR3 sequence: CASSRSLSSNEQFF. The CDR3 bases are TGTGCCAGCAGTCGGTCACTTTCCTCCAATGAGCAGTTCTTC.

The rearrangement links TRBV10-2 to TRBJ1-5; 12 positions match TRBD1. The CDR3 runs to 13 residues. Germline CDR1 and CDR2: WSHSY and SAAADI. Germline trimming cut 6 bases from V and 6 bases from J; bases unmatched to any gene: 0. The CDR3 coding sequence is TGCGCCAGCAGGGGACAGGGGGCTCAGCCCCAGCATTTT. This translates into CASRGQGAQPQHF.

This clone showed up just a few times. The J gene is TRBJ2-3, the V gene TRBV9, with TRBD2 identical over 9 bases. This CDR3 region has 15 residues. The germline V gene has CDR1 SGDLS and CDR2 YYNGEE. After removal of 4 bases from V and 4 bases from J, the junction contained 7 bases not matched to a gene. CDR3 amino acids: CASSKTSGGSDTQYF. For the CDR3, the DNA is TGTGCCAGCAGCAAGACAAGCGGGGGGTCAGATACGCAGTATTTT.

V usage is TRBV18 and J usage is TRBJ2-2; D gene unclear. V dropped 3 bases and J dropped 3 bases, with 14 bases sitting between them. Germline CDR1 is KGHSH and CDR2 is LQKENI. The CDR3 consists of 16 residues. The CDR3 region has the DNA TGTGCCAGCTCACCCCTCGAAACAGATCACACCGGGGAGCTGTTTTTT. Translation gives CASSPLETDHTGELFF.

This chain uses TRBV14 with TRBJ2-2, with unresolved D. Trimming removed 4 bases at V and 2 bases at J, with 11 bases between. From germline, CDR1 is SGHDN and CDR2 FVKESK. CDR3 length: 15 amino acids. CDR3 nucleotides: TGTGCCAGCAGCCGTAGTTTTACTAACACCGGGGAGCTGTTTTTT. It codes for CASSRSFTNTGELFF.

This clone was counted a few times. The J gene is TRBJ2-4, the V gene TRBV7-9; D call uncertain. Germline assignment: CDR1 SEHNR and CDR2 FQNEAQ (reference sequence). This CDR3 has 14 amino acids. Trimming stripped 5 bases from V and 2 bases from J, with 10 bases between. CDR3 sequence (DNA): TGTGCCAGCAGCAAGACGGCTACCAAAAACATTCAGTACTTC. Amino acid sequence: CASSKTATKNIQYF.

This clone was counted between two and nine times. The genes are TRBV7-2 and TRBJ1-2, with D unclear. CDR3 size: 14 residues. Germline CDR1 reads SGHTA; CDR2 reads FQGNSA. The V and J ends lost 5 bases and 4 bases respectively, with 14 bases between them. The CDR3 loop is CASSLDGTSYGYTF. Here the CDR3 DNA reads TGTGCCAGCAGCCTAGACGGAACTTCCTATGGCTACACCTTC.

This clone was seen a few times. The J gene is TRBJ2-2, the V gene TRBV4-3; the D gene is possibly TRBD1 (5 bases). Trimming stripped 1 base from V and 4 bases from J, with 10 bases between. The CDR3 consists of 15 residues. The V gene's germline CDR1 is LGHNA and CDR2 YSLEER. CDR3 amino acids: CASSQGQPATGELFF. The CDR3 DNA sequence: TGCGCCAGCAGCCAAGGACAGCCAGCCACCGGGGAGCTGTTTTTT.

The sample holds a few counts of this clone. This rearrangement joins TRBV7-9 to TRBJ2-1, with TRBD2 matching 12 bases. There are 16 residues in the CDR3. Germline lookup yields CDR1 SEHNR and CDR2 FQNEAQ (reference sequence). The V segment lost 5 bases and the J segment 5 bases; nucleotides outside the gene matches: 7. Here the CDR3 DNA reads TGTGCCAGCAGCCCGACTAGCGGGGGCTTCCACAATGAGCAGTTCTTC. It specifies CASSPTSGGFHNEQFF.